This T cell receptor beta chain was recorded in a study of blood T cell repertoires in COVID-19. Germline V gene data show CDR1 as MGHRA and CDR2 as YSYEKL. V lost 5 bases to trimming and J lost 5 bases, with 24 bases between them. CDR3 length: 18 residues. Per the original data handling: Estimation of nucleated cell counts was performed using reference gene primer amplification. TCRdb keeps only in-frame clones here, not all; method: immunoSEQ multiplex PCR. D and trimming come from the DNA, and the V and J calls and clone size come from that table. The sample lists roughly 130,000 clones; 84% were seen once.

The sequence was collected from a woman in her 30s who had recovered from COVID-19. The gene calls are TRBV4-1 and TRBJ2-2; tentative D call: TRBD2 (7 bases). Sequences were obtained from peripheral blood. CDR3 coding DNA: TGCGCCAGCAGCTCCGTGGCCCTTTGGGGGGGGGCTACCGGGGAGCTGTTTTTT. Translating it yields CASSSVALWGGATGELFF.